This T cell receptor beta chain was observed in a study of OX40 agonist ivuxolimab in advanced cancers. This clone was counted a few times. Per germline, CDR1 LNHDA and CDR2 SQIVND (reference sequence). The CDR3 is made up of 13 amino acids. The V gene end was trimmed by 10 bases and the J gene end by 4 bases; junction bases not matched to a gene: 7. Repertoires were generated with immunoSEQ multiplex PCR, while TCRdb's copy carries only in-frame clones and drops some. The data contain fewer than 90,000 clones, around 91% of them seen just once; the ten biggest clones take up under 3.5%. The timepoints at which blood was sampled were baseline, cycle 4 day 1, and cycle 7 day 1.

This material consisted of CD4+ or CD8+ T cells sorted from blood, taken in a trial of the OX40 agonist ivuxolimab. The receptor was isolated from an adult with an advanced solid tumor such as melanoma, head and neck, liver or kidney cancer. The chain employs TRBV19 and TRBJ1-5; 7 bases align to TRBD1. CDR3 sequence reads: CANGTAPNQPQHF. The CDR3 DNA sequence: TGTGCCAACGGGACAGCCCCGAATCAGCCCCAGCATTTT.